These T cell receptor beta chains were read from a single sample in a study of cytomegalovirus exposure and HLA in healthy donors. Libraries were prepared by immunoSEQ multiplex PCR; TCRdb keeps only in-frame clonotypes and omits some of them. The table shows roughly 160,000 clones, with 80% to 90% occurring only once. Sequencing was carried out using PBMCs. The receptors originated from a man in his thirties or forties in good health and CMV-seropositive. CDR3s include the opening cysteine and the closing phenylalanine or tryptophan. D genes are given only for firm matches. Clone size is given for some rows only: seen once, a few or many times, or a class if the clone is expanded.

TRBV12-5	14	TRBJ2-1	TRBD2	.	TGTGCTAGTGGTCTGTGGGGGGGGTACAATGAGCAGTTCTTC	CASGLWGGYNEQFF
TRBV7-9	12	TRBJ1-1	.	.	TGTTCCAGCAGCTTAACTTCCGCTGAAGCTTTCTTT	CSSSLTSAEAFF
TRBV19	12	TRBJ1-2	TRBD1	.	TGTGCCAGTAGTCCCGGACAGGGGTCCTCCACCTTC	CASSPGQGSSTF
TRBV5-1	15	TRBJ2-3	.	.	TGCGCCAGCAGCTTGGCTTGGGGGCCCGGAGATACGCAGTATTTT	CASSLAWGPGDTQYF
TRBV7-3	13	TRBJ2-2	.	.	TGTGCCAGCAGCTTCCGCGGTAGCGGGGAGCTGTTTTTT	CASSFRGSGELFF
TRBV27	16	TRBJ2-1	TRBD2	.	TGTGCCAGCAGTTTCCCCCTAGCGGGAGGGCCGGGTGAGCAGTTCTTC	CASSFPLAGGPGEQFF
TRBV4-2	13	TRBJ1-2	.	.	TGTGCCAGCAATACTAACACGGACTATGGCTACACCTTC	CASNTNTDYGYTF
TRBV4-3	16	TRBJ2-1	TRBD2	few	TGCGCCAGCAGCCAAGACGGAGCGGGAATGAACAATGAGCAGTTCTTC	CASSQDGAGMNNEQFF
TRBV7-2	13	TRBJ2-1	.	.	TGTGCCAGCAGCACATCCCCGGGGGTTGAGCAGTTCTTC	CASSTSPGVEQFF
TRBV7-9	17	TRBJ2-6	TRBD1	.	TGTTCCAGCAGCCCGGGACAGGGCCGCTCTGGGGCCAACGTCCTGACTTTC	CSSSPGQGRSGANVLTF
TRBV6-5	13	TRBJ1-1	.	.	TGTGCCAGCAGTCTCTCCACAGGATCTGAAGCTTTCTTT	CASSLSTGSEAFF
TRBV5-1	15	TRBJ2-7	TRBD1	.	TGCGCCAGCAGCGCCTCACAGGGGGTTGGTTACGAGCAGTACTTC	CASSASQGVGYEQYF
TRBV7-3	14	TRBJ2-3	.	.	TGTGCCAGCAGCTTAAGGGGGCAAACAGATACGCAGTATTTT	CASSLRGQTDTQYF
TRBV7-2	15	TRBJ1-1	.	.	TGTGCCAGCAGCTCGTCCTTGGGAGCGAACACTGAAGCTTTCTTT	CASSSSLGANTEAFF
TRBV4-2	13	TRBJ2-1	.	.	TGTGCCAGCAGCCAAGAAAAAGCAAATGAGCAGTTCTTC	CASSQEKANEQFF
TRBV13	13	TRBJ1-1	.	few	TGTGCCAGCAGCTATTCGACAGGCCCTGAAGCTTTCTTT	CASSYSTGPEAFF
TRBV7-2	17	TRBJ2-2	TRBD2	.	TGTGCCAGCAGCTCTAGGAGGGCGGGGGGCGCAGGCGGGGAGCTGTTTTTT	CASSSRRAGGAGGELFF
TRBV18	18	TRBJ2-7	TRBD2	.	TGTGCCAGCTCACCGCCCGGGACTAGCGGGGCTAGCTCCTACGAGCAGTACTTC	CASSPPGTSGASSYEQYF
TRBV19	15	TRBJ2-2	TRBD1	.	TGTGCCAGTAGTACCTGGACAGGGGTTGGCGGGGAGCTGTTTTTT	CASSTWTGVGGELFF
TRBV2	15	TRBJ1-3	.	few	TGTGCCAGCAGTGGAGGGCCCCTCTCTGGAAACACCATATATTTT	CASSGGPLSGNTIYF
TRBV7-9	14	TRBJ2-7	TRBD2	few	TGTGCCAGCAGCTCTAGCGGGACCTACTACGAGCAGTACTTC	CASSSSGTYYEQYF
TRBV19	14	TRBJ2-1	.	once	TGTGCCAGTAGCAGTGCGGACTGGTACAATGAGCAGTTCTTC	CASSSADWYNEQFF
TRBV14	15	TRBJ2-1	.	once	TGTGCCAGCAGCCCCGGGGAATTCTCCTACAATGAGCAGTTCTTC	CASSPGEFSYNEQFF
TRBV28	14	TRBJ1-2	.	.	TGTGCCAGCATTACGGGAGTCTCTAACTATGGCTACACCTTC	CASITGVSNYGYTF
TRBV4-3	18	TRBJ2-2	TRBD2	.	TGCGCCAGCAGCCGCGTGATTAGCGGGAATAATCCCACCGGGGAGCTGTTTTTT	CASSRVISGNNPTGELFF
TRBV7-9	15	TRBJ2-7	TRBD2	.	TGTGCCAGCAGCTCGCCGACTAGCGGCTCCTACGAGCAGTACTTC	CASSSPTSGSYEQYF
TRBV7-6	13	TRBJ1-2	TRBD1	.	TGTGCCAGCACCACGGGACAGGGCTATGGCTACACCTTC	CASTTGQGYGYTF
TRBV4-3	16	TRBJ2-2	.	.	TGCGCCAGCAGCCGTCTAACGGGAGCCCCCACCGGGGAGCTGTTTTTT	CASSRLTGAPTGELFF
TRBV2	14	TRBJ2-7	.	.	TGTGCCAGCAGTACCGACAGGAGCTCCTACGAGCAGTACTTC	CASSTDRSSYEQYF
TRBV27	15	TRBJ1-1	TRBD1	.	TGTGCCAGCAGTCCTTGGACAGGGCCCCACACTGAAGCTTTCTTT	CASSPWTGPHTEAFF
TRBV10-3	14	TRBJ2-5	TRBD2	.	TGTGCCACCGCGACTAGCGGGAGGTCAGAGACCCAGTACTTC	CATATSGRSETQYF
TRBV30	14	TRBJ2-7	.	.	TGTGCCTGGAGTGGAGTGAGAGACGGAGACGAGCAGTACTTC	CAWSGVRDGDEQYF
TRBV19	14	TRBJ2-7	.	.	TGTGCCAGTAGTATTGTAGGCGTCCGGGACGAGCAGTACTTC	CASSIVGVRDEQYF
TRBV9	16	TRBJ2-2	TRBD2	.	TGTGCCAGCAGCGTACGTCTAGCGGTCAACACCGGGGAGCTGTTTTTT	CASSVRLAVNTGELFF
TRBV27	14	TRBJ2-7	.	.	TGTGCCAGCAGTTTATCGGCCGCTTCCTACGAGCAGTACTTC	CASSLSAASYEQYF
TRBV29-1	13	TRBJ1-1	TRBD1	.	TGCAGCGTGGTCACAGGGGCGGTCACTGAAGCTTTCTTT	CSVVTGAVTEAFF
TRBV7-8	14	TRBJ2-2	.	few	TGTGCCAGCAGCATCACAGACGGTGGCGGGGAGCTGTTTTTT	CASSITDGGGELFF
TRBV7-2	15	TRBJ2-5	TRBD1	.	TGTGCCAGCAGCTTAGCGTTGGCTCAGGGGGCTGCCCAGTACTTC	CASSLALAQGAAQYF
TRBV14	16	TRBJ2-1	TRBD2	once	TGTGCCAGCAGCCCACCGGGACTAGCGGGAGTAAATGAGCAGTTCTTC	CASSPPGLAGVNEQFF
TRBV18	16	TRBJ2-1	.	.	TGTGCCAGCTCACCTGGACAGCCCCCAAAGGGCAATGAGCAGTTCTTC	CASSPGQPPKGNEQFF
TRBV19	13	TRBJ1-4	.	few	TGTGCCAGTAGTCGGACAGCTAATGAAAAACTGTTTTTT	CASSRTANEKLFF
TRBV10-3	14	TRBJ1-2	TRBD1	.	TGTGCCATCAGTGAAGGACAGGGACAGGGCGGCTACACCTTC	CAISEGQGQGGYTF
TRBV7-9	13	TRBJ1-2	.	.	TGTGCCAGCAGCTTACTAGGGGAAGACGGCTACACCTTC	CASSLLGEDGYTF
TRBV9	17	TRBJ2-3	.	.	TGTGCCAGCAGCGTAGACAGGGATGGGATAAACACAGATACGCAGTATTTT	CASSVDRDGINTDTQYF
TRBV6-1	14	TRBJ2-7	.	few	TGTGCCAGCAACTCCGGGAAACCCATCCACGAGCAGTACTTC	CASNSGKPIHEQYF
TRBV5-1	13	TRBJ1-1	.	.	TGCGCCAGCAGCTGGGGACTAGGCACTGAAGCTTTCTTT	CASSWGLGTEAFF
TRBV10-2	14	TRBJ2-6	.	.	TGCGCCAGCAGATCAGGGACTGGGGCCAACGTCCTGACTTTC	CASRSGTGANVLTF
TRBV9	13	TRBJ2-7	TRBD1	.	TGTGCCAGCAGCGGACAGGGGGCCTACGAGCAGTACTTC	CASSGQGAYEQYF
TRBV11-2	13	TRBJ2-5	.	.	TGTGCCAGCAGCCTCAGGGGTAAAGAGACCCAGTACTTC	CASSLRGKETQYF
TRBV6-1	18	TRBJ2-3	TRBD2	.	TGTGCCAGCAGTGTAGTGACTAGCGGGAGGTATAGGACAGATACGCAGTATTTT	CASSVVTSGRYRTDTQYF
TRBV19	14	TRBJ2-7	.	.	TGTGCCAGTAGTTGGGCCGGAGGGAACTACGAGCAGTACTTC	CASSWAGGNYEQYF
TRBV25-1	15	TRBJ2-5	.	.	TGTGCCAGCAGTGACCCCCTCACTTACCAAGAGACCCAGTACTTC	CASSDPLTYQETQYF
TRBV29-1	11	TRBJ2-7	.	.	TGCAGCGCGGGAGCGATTGGCGAGCAGTACTTC	CSAGAIGEQYF
TRBV27	14	TRBJ2-3	.	.	TGTGCCAGCAGTTTAAACGGGATGACAGATACGCAGTATTTT	CASSLNGMTDTQYF
TRBV7-9	14	TRBJ1-1	.	once	TGTTCCAGCAGCTTCGGGGGGAACCCCACTGAAGCTTTCTTT	CSSSFGGNPTEAFF